This T cell receptor (beta chain) was captured by sequencing in a study of shared clonotypes between healthy human individuals. Study-wide context: Those who served as donors were a couple of women and three men between the ages of 18 and 49. General study findings and limits: Unshared clonotypes carried lower generation probabilities than those common to all four donors.

Germline V CDR1 and CDR2: GTSNPN, SVGIG (reference sequence). The CDR3 is 15 amino acids. The V end lost 2 bases, the J end lost 0 bases, and 12 bases lay between the germline ends. Generated by immunoSEQ multiplex PCR, the TCRdb table keeps only in-frame clones and is missing some. Of 2 million to 2.5 million clones detected, 90% to 95% appear once; the ten largest clones hold 0.13%. In its sample, this clone was seen once. Its specificity is not known. Sequencing input: naive CD4+ T cells sorted from blood. The subset here: CD45RA+ positively selected. This chain links TRBV30 with TRBJ2-3; D is possibly TRBD2 (5 bases). The TCR sequence derives from a man between 18 and 29 years old in good health. The CDR3: CAWSTGWASTDTQYF. CDR3 coding DNA: TGTGCCTGGAGTACGGGGTGGGCCAGCACAGATACGCAGTATTTT.